Below, 9 T cell receptor beta chains from the same sample are listed, as sequenced in a study of shared clonotypes between healthy human individuals. Using immunoSEQ multiplex PCR, the repertoire was profiled, and TCRdb retains in-frame clones only, with some absent. The profile shows nearly 750,000 clones, over 60% of them singletons. Material for sequencing was memory CD4+ T cells sorted from blood. As for subset: CD45RA-negative fraction. The receptors come from a woman aged 30 to 39 in good health.

J is TRBJ1-1 and V is TRBV7-8; D gene unclear. Germline V gene data show CDR1 as SGHVS and CDR2 as FQNEAQ. This CDR3 spans 12 amino acids. Deletions cut 1 base from V and 7 bases from J, with 7 bases between. The CDR3 DNA reads TGTGCCAGCAGCTTAGTGGGGTTTGAAGCTTTCTTT. Amino acid sequence: CASSLVGFEAFF.

V and J are TRBV10-1 and TRBJ1-1; possibly TRBD1 for D (5 bases). This CDR3 spans 13 amino acids. Trimming took 8 bases from V and 3 from J, leaving 13 bases between them. Germline lookup yields CDR1 WNHNN and CDR2 SYGVQD (reference sequence). Here the CDR3 DNA reads TGCGCCAGCCGCGGGGGGACCGACACTGAAGCTTTCTTT. Protein: CASRGGTDTEAFF.

This chain connects TRBV7-2 to TRBJ1-5; D gene ambiguous. This CDR3 is built from 13 residues. The germline V gene has CDR1 SGHTA and CDR2 FQGNSA. V was trimmed by 5 bases and J by 5 bases, leaving 10 bases between them. The CDR3 nucleotides read TGTGCCAGCAGCCCTTTGATTGATCAGCCCCAGCATTTT. Protein product: CASSPLIDQPQHF.

The rearrangement links TRBV5-1 to TRBJ1-5; D is unclear. There are 16 residues in the CDR3. Looked up from germline, CDR1 is SGHRS and CDR2 is YFSETQ. Trimming pared 4 bases from V and 2 bases from J, leaving 16 bases between. The chain's CDR3 is CASSRTPSGGNQPQHF. In nucleotides, the CDR3 is TGCGCCAGCAGCAGGACTCCCTCGGGTGGCAATCAGCCCCAGCATTTT.

This clone showed up just a few times. The chain couples TRBV6-1 to TRBJ1-2; D unclear. This CDR3 has 13 amino acids. Looked up from germline, CDR1 is MNHNS and CDR2 is SASEGT. V lost 3 bases and J 8 bases, leaving 13 bases between the germline ends. The CDR3 DNA reads as TGTGCCAGCAGTGATCCAGCCATCGGAGGCTACACCTTC. Protein product: CASSDPAIGGYTF.

This rearrangement joins TRBV6-5 to TRBJ2-2; TRBD1 is a possible D gene (6 bases). The V end lost 4 bases, the J end lost 0 bases, and 9 bases lay between the germline ends. The CDR3 is 15 residues long. Germline V gene lookup returns CDR1 MNHEY and CDR2 SVGAGI. The CDR3 DNA reads TGTGCCAGCAGTTTAGGGGGTACGAACACCGGGGAGCTGTTTTTT. Its translation: CASSLGGTNTGELFF.

This chain uses TRBV11-3 with TRBJ2-2, with D perhaps TRBD1 or TRBD2 (5 bases each). Deletions cut 5 bases from V and 7 bases from J, with 20 bases between. The germline V gene has CDR1 SGHNT and CDR2 YENEEA. The CDR3 consists of 16 residues. CDR3 DNA sequence: TGTGCCAGCAGCCCCCGGGGCGAGGGTAATTTCGGGGAGCTGTTTTTT. Translation gives CASSPRGEGNFGELFF.

The chain couples TRBV10-3 to TRBJ2-3; 13 bases match TRBD2. This CDR3 has 15 residues. The trim removed 6 bases at V and 1 base at J, leaving 1 base unmatched. Germline values: CDR1 ENHRY, CDR2 SYGVKD. The CDR3 DNA reads TGTGCCATCAGAGGACTAGCGGGAGGCACAGATACGCAGTATTTT. It codes for CAIRGLAGGTDTQYF.

The rearrangement links TRBV5-1 to TRBJ2-7; TRBD2 matches 7 bases. The CDR3 has 15 amino acids. Germline V CDR1 and CDR2: SGHRS, YFSETQ. The V gene end was trimmed by 0 bases and the J gene end by 5 bases; junction bases not matched to a gene: 8. The CDR3 loop is CASSLAGGGGNEQYF. CDR3 nucleotide sequence: TGCGCCAGCAGCTTGGCGGGCGGGGGAGGAAACGAGCAGTACTTC. Based on the CDR3 plus reference TRBV5-1 and TRBJ2-7, the full variable domain is KAGVTQTPRYLIKTRGQQVTLSCSPISGHRSVSWYQQTPGQGLQFLFEYFSETQRNKGNFPGRFSGRQFSNSRSEMNVSTLELGDSALYLCASSLAGGGGNEQYFGPGTRLTVT.